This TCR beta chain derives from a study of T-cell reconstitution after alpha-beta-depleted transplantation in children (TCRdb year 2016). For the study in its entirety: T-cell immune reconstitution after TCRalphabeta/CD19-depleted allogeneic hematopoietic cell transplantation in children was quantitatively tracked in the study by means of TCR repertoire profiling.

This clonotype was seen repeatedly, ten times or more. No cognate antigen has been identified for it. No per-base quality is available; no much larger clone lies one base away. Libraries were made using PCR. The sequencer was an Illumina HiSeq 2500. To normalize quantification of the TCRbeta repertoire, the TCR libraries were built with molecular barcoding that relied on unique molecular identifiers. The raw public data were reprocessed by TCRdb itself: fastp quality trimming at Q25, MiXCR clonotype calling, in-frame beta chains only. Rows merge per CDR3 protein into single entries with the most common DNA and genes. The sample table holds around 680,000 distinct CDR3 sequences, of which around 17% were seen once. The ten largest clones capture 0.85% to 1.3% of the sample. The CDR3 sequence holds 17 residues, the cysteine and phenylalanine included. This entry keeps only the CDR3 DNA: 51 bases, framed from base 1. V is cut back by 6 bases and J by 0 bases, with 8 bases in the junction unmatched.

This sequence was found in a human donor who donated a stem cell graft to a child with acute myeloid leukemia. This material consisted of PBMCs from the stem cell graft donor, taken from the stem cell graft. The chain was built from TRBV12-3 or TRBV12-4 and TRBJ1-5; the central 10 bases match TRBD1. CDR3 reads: CASSRQGAQYSNQPQHF. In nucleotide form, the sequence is TGTGCCAGCAGCCGACAGGGGGCTCAATATAGCAATCAGCCCCAGCATTTT.